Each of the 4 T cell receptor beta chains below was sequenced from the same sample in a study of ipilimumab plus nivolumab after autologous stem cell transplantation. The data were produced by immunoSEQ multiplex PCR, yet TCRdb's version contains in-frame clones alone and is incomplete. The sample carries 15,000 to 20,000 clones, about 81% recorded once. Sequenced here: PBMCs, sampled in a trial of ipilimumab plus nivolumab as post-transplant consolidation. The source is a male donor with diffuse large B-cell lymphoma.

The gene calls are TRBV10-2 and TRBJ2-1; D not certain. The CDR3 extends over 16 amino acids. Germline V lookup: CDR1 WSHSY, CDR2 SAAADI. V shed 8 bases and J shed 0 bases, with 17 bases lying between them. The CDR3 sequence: CASLTRTPRSYNEQFF. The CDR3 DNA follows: TGCGCCAGCTTGACTCGGACCCCCCGCTCCTACAATGAGCAGTTCTTC.

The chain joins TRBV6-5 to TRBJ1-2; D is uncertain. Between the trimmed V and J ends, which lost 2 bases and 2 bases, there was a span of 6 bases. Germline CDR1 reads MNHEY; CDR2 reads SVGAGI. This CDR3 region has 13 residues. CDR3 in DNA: TGTGCCAGCAGTTACCAGGCGAACTATGGCTACACCTTC. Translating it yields CASSYQANYGYTF.

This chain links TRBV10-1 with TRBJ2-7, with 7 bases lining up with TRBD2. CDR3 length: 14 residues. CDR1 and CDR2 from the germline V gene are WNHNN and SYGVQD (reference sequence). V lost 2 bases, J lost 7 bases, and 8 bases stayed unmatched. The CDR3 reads CASSEGRIGREQYF. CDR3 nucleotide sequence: TGCGCCAGCAGTGAGGGCCGGATCGGGAGGGAGCAGTACTTC.

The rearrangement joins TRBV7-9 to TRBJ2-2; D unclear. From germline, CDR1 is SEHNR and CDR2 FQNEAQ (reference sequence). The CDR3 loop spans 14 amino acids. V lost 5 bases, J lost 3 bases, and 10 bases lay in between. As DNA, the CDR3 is TGTGCCAGCAGCCACAATACTCACACCGGGGAGCTGTTTTTT. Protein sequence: CASSHNTHTGELFF.